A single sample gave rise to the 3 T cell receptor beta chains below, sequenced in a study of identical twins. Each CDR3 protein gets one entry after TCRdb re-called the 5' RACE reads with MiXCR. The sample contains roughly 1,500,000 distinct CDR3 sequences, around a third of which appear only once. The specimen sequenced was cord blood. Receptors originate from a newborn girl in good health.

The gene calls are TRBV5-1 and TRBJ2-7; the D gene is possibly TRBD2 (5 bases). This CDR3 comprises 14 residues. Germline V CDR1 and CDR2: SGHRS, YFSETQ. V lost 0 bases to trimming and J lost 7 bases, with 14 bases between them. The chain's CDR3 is CASSLDGGVREQYF. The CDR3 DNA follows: TGCGCCAGCAGCTTGGATGGAGGTGTGAGGGAGCAGTACTTC.

The CDR3 loop reads CSARVFSGSADTQYF. In DNA, the CDR3 is TGCAGTGCTAGGGTCTTTAGCGGGAGTGCGGATACGCAGTATTTT. V usage is TRBV20-1 and J usage is TRBJ2-3; 9 nucleotides agree with TRBD2. In germline, CDR1 is DFQATT, CDR2 SNEGSKA (reference sequence). Germline trimming cut 3 bases from V and 6 bases from J; bases unmatched to any gene: 10. This CDR3 is built from 15 residues.

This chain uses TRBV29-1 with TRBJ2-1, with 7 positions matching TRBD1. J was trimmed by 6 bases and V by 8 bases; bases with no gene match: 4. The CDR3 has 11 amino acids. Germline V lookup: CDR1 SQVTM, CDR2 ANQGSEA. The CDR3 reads CSTRQGNEQFF. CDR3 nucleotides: TGCAGCACTAGACAGGGCAATGAGCAGTTCTTC.